A single sample is the source of the 14 T cell receptor beta chains below, sequenced in a study of control samples from healthy donors and cancer patients. Assay used: immunoSEQ multiplex PCR; TCRdb lists only in-frame clones, some missing. The sample lists roughly 50,000 clones, more than 80% occurring once. The sample taken for sequencing was PBMCs. These receptors all stem from a young man with colorectal cancer.

This chain connects TRBV4-3 to TRBJ1-4; a weak D match, TRBD1 (6 bases). This CDR3 spans 17 amino acids. Trimming cost V 0 bases and J 4 bases, with 15 bases left between them. Germline loops: CDR1 LGHNA, CDR2 YSLEER. The chain's CDR3 is CASSQDQSTGLNEKLFF. Written as DNA, the CDR3 is TGCGCCAGCAGCCAAGATCAAAGTACAGGGCTTAATGAAAAACTGTTTTTT.

V gene TRBV18 combines with J gene TRBJ2-3; TRBD1 agrees at 8 bases. CDR1 and CDR2 from the germline V gene are KGHSH and LQKENI. The CDR3 runs 16 residues. The J segment lost 5 bases and the V segment lost 4 bases, leaving 11 bases of the junction unmatched. The CDR3, as DNA: TGTGCCAGCTCACGAAAAGGGGGCACAGGGGGAGATACGCAGTATTTT. It translates to CASSRKGGTGGDTQYF. The full variable domain, rest sourced from reference TRBV18 and TRBJ2-3, is NAGVMQNPRHLVRRRGQEARLRCSPMKGHSHVYWYRQLPEEGLKFMVYLQKENIIDESGMPKERFSAEFPKEGPSILRIQQVVRGDSAAYFCASSRKGGTGGDTQYFGPGTRLTVL.

The J gene is TRBJ1-5, the V gene TRBV4-3; D unresolved. Germline assignment: CDR1 LGHNA and CDR2 YSLEER. The CDR3 runs to 16 residues. Trimming stripped 0 bases from V and 3 bases from J, with 12 bases between. The CDR3 DNA follows: TGCGCCAGCAGCCAAGATATGGGCCAGGACAATCAGCCCCAGCATTTT. Protein sequence: CASSQDMGQDNQPQHF.

The chain combines TRBV9 with TRBJ1-6; D possibly corresponds to TRBD1 (5 bases). This CDR3 is built from 15 residues. Trimming removed 4 bases from V and 8 bases from J, with 16 bases in between. Germline V gives CDR1 SGDLS, CDR2 YYNGEE. CDR3 residues: CASSTSGTEYSPLHF. The DNA of the CDR3 is TGTGCCAGCAGCACCTCCGGGACGGAATATTCACCCCTCCACTTT.

The V call is TRBV11-2, the J call TRBJ1-4, with D uncertain. Trimming left V 2 bases short and J 8 bases short, with 6 bases between. Germline lookup yields CDR1 SGHAT and CDR2 FQNNGV. The CDR3 is 12 residues long. CDR3 protein: CASSLSNEKLFF. For the CDR3, the DNA is TGTGCCAGCAGCTTAAGTAACGAAAAACTGTTTTTT.

This clone was observed a single time. V usage is TRBV5-6 and J usage is TRBJ2-7; D assignment may be TRBD1 or TRBD2 (5 bases each). V was trimmed by 4 bases and J by 4 bases, leaving 18 bases between them. Germline V gives CDR1 SGHDT, CDR2 YYEEEE. This CDR3 is 15 amino acids long. CDR3 nucleotide sequence: TGTGCCAGCAGCCCGGGGACGTCCCTTCTATACGAGCAGTACTTC. Translation gives CASSPGTSLLYEQYF.

The chain uses TRBV27 and TRBJ2-2, with 10 bases lining up with TRBD1. V lost 4 bases, J lost 2 bases, and 7 bases stayed unmatched. The V gene's germline CDR1 is MNHEY and CDR2 SMNVEV (reference sequence). The CDR3 runs 17 residues. This CDR3 is CASSSFGTGVNTGELFF. The CDR3 DNA sequence: TGTGCCAGCAGTTCTTTCGGGACAGGGGTTAACACCGGGGAGCTGTTTTTT.

The rearrangement links TRBV7-8 to TRBJ2-1; maybe TRBD1 (6 bases). V lost 3 bases and J 10 bases, leaving 7 bases between the germline ends. CDR1 is SGHVS and CDR2 is FQNEAQ in the germline V gene. The CDR3 extends over 11 amino acids. The CDR3 protein is CASSFGTEQFF. The DNA for the CDR3 is TGTGCCAGCAGCTTCGGGACAGAGCAGTTCTTC. Full variable domain (missing parts from reference TRBV7-8 and TRBJ2-1): GAGVSQSPRYKVAKRGQDVALRCDPISGHVSLFWYQQALGQGPEFLTYFQNEAQLDKSGLPSDRFFAERPEGSVSTLKIQRTQQEDSAVYLCASSFGTEQFFGPGTRLTVL.

The chain employs TRBV27 and TRBJ2-7; possible D gene TRBD2, 5 bases. Trimming removed 5 bases from V and 4 bases from J, with 12 bases in between. The CDR3 spans 13 residues. Germline CDR1 is MNHEY and CDR2 is SMNVEV (reference sequence). The CDR3 sequence: CASSLQSGYEQYF. The CDR3 DNA follows: TGTGCCAGCAGTCTCCAATCGGGGTACGAGCAGTACTTC.

This clone occurred once. The gene calls are TRBV7-9 and TRBJ1-2; possible D gene TRBD1, 5 bases. The germline V gene encodes CDR1 SEHNR and CDR2 FQNEAQ (reference sequence). V lost 4 bases and J 6 bases, leaving 18 bases between the germline ends. This CDR3 is 15 amino acids long. The CDR3 loop reads CASSSSGVELHGYTF. The CDR3 DNA sequence: TGTGCCAGCAGCTCCTCGGGGGTGGAGTTACATGGCTACACCTTC.

V and J are TRBV29-1 and TRBJ2-1; 7 bases align to TRBD1. Germline V gene sequence: CDR1 SQVTM, CDR2 ANQGSEA. CDR3 length equals 17 residues. After removal of 5 bases from V and 1 base from J, the junction contained 14 bases not matched to a gene. The DNA of the CDR3 is TGCAGCGTTTGGCCAGGGGGAGAAGGAGATTCCTACAATGAGCAGTTCTTC. Translation: CSVWPGGEGDSYNEQFF.

V is TRBV10-3 and J is TRBJ1-5; the D gene is possibly TRBD1 (6 bases). The germline V gene encodes CDR1 ENHRY and CDR2 SYGVKD. There are 12 residues in the CDR3. V lost 2 bases and J 15 bases, leaving 14 bases between the germline ends. The CDR3 here is CAISEGGGSLHF. CDR3 sequence (DNA): TGTGCCATCAGTGAGGGGGGGGGCTCCTTGCATTTT.

The V gene is TRBV6-2 or TRBV6-3, the J gene TRBJ2-2; tentative D call: TRBD1 (5 bases). Trimming left V 4 bases short and J 0 bases short, with 9 bases between. CDR1 MNHEY and CDR2 SVGEGT come from the germline V gene. The CDR3 sequence is 15 residues long. CDR3 nucleotides: TGTGCCAGCAGTTGGGGCAGCACGAACACCGGGGAGCTGTTTTTT. Protein sequence: CASSWGSTNTGELFF.

This chain links TRBV19 with TRBJ1-5; the D gene is possibly TRBD1 (5 bases). Germline V gene lookup returns CDR1 LNHDA and CDR2 SQIVND (reference sequence). V lost 3 bases to trimming and J lost 6 bases, with 12 bases between them. The CDR3 extends over 14 amino acids. The CDR3 protein is CASSIGRGGQPQHF. CDR3 coding DNA: TGTGCCAGTAGTATTGGGAGGGGTGGTCAGCCCCAGCATTTT. Supplemented by reference TRBV19 and TRBJ1-5, the full variable domain reads DGGITQSPKYLFRKEGQNVTLSCEQNLNHDAMYWYRQDPGQGLRLIYYSQIVNDFQKGDIAEGYSVSREKKESFPLTVTSAQKNPTAFYLCASSIGRGGQPQHFGDGTRLSIL.